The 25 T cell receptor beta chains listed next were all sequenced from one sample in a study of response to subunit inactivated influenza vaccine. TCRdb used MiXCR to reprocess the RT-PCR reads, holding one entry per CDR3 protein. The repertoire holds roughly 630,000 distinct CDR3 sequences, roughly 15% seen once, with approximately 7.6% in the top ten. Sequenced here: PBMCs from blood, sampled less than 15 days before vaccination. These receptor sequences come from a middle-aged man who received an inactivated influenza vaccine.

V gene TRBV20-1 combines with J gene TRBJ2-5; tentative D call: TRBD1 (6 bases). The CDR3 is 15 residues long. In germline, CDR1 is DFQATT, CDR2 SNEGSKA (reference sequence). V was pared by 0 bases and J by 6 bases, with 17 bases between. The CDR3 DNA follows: TGCAGTGCTAGAGATTTTAATCAGGGGCTGCAGACCCAGTACTTC. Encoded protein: CSARDFNQGLQTQYF.

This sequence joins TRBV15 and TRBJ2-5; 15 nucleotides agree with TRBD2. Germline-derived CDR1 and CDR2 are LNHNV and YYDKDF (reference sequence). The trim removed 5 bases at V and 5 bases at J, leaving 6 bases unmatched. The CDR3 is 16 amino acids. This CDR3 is CATSARTSGRGETQYF. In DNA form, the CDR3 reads TGTGCCACCAGCGCCAGGACTAGCGGGAGGGGTGAGACCCAGTACTTC.

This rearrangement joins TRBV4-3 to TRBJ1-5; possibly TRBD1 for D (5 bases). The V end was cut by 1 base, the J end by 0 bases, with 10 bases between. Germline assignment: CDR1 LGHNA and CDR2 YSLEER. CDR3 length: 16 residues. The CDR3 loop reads CASSQAWGVSNQPQHF. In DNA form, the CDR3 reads TGCGCCAGCAGCCAAGCCTGGGGGGTTAGCAATCAGCCCCAGCATTTT.

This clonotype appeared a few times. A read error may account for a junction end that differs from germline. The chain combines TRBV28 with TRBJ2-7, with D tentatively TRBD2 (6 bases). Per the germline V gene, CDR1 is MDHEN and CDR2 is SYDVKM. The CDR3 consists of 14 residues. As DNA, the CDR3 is TGTGCCAGCAGTTTTTATTCTCGGCCGGGGCTAGCGTCGTTC. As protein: CASSFYSRPGLASF.

CDR3 nucleotide sequence: TGCAGTGCCCTGGGCAGGGGGCTAGCAGAGACCCAGTACTTC. This translates into CSALGRGLAETQYF. V and J are TRBV20-1 and TRBJ2-5; 8 positions match TRBD1. Trimming removed 6 bases from V and 4 bases from J; junction bases left unmatched: 10. This CDR3 has 14 residues. CDR1 DFQATT and CDR2 SNEGSKA come from the germline V gene (reference sequence).

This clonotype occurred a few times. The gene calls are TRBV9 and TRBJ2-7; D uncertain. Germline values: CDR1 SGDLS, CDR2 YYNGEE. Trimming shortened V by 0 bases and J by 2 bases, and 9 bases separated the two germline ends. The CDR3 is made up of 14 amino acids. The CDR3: CASSVAPGPYEQYF. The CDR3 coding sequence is TGTGCCAGCAGCGTAGCTCCAGGCCCCTACGAGCAGTACTTC.

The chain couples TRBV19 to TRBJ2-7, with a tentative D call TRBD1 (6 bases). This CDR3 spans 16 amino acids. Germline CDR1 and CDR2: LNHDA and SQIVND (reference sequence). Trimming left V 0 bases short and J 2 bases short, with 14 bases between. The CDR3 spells CASSIEALDRPYEQYF. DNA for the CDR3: TGTGCCAGTAGTATAGAGGCTTTGGACAGACCCTACGAGCAGTACTTC.

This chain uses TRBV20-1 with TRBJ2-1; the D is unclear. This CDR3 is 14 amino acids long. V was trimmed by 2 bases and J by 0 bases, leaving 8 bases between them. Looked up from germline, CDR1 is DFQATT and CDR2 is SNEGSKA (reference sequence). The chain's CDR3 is CSARSLLSYNEQFF. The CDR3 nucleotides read TGCAGTGCTAGATCCCTCCTCTCCTACAATGAGCAGTTCTTC.

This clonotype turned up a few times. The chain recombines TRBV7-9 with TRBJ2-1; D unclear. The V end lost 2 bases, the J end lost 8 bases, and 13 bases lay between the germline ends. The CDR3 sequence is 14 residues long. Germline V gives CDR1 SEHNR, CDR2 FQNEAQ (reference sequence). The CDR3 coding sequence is TGTGCCAGCAGCTTATCGGGCCTACTCCATGAGCAGTTCTTC. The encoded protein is CASSLSGLLHEQFF.

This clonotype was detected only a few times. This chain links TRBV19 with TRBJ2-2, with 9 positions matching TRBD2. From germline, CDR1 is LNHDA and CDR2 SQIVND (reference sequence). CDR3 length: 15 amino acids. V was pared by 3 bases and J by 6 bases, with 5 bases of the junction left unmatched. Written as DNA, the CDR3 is TGTGCCAGTAGTATTCAAGCGGGAGGCTCCGGGGAGCTGTTTTTT. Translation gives CASSIQAGGSGELFF.

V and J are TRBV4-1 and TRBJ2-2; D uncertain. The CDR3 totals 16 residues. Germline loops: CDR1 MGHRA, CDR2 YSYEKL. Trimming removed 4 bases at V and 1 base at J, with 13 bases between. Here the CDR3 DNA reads TGCGCCAGCAGCCCCTGGTCGGGCCGGAACACCGGGGAGCTGTTTTTT. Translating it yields CASSPWSGRNTGELFF.

In nucleotides, the CDR3 is TGCAGCGTTGAACCCGGGATAAAAAACATTCAGTACTTC. This translates into CSVEPGIKNIQYF. The rearrangement links TRBV29-1 to TRBJ2-4, with D tentatively TRBD2 (5 bases). The CDR3 extends over 13 amino acids. Trimming left V 2 bases short and J 4 bases short, with 9 bases between. Germline assignment: CDR1 SQVTM and CDR2 ANQGSEA.

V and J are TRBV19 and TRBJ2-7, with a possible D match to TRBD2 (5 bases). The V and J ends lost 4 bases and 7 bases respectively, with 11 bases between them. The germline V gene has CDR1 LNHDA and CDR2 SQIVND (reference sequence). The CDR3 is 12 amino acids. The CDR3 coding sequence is TGTGCCAGTAGTAGGGCAGGCGGGGAGCAGTACTTC. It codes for CASSRAGGEQYF.

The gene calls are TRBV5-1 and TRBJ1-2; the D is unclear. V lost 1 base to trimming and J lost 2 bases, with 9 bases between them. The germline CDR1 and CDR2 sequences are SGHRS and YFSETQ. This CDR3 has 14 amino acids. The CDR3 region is CASSLSSSNYGYTF. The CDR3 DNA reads TGCGCCAGCAGCTTGTCGAGCAGCAACTATGGCTACACCTTC.

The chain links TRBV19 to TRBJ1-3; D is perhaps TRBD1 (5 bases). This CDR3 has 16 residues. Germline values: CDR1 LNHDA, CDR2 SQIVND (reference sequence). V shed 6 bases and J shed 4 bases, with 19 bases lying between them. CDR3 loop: CASRRSMGVAGNTIYF. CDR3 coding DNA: TGTGCCAGTAGGCGAAGTATGGGGGTCGCCGGAAACACCATATATTTT.

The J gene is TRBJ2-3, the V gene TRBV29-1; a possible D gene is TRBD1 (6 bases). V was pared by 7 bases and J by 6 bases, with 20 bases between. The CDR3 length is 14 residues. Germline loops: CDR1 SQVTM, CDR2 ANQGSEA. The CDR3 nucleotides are TGCAGCGCCCGGGCGGGCAGGGGAAAGGATACGCAGTATTTT. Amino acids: CSARAGRGKDTQYF.

CDR3 nucleotide sequence: TGTGCCAGCAGCCCGACTAGCGCGAGCTCCTACGAGCAGTACTTC. This codes for CASSPTSASSYEQYF. The V gene is TRBV9, the J gene TRBJ2-7; 8 bases align to TRBD2. V lost 4 bases and J lost 0; bases outside the gene matches: 6. Germline CDR1 reads SGDLS; CDR2 reads YYNGEE. The CDR3 contains 15 residues.

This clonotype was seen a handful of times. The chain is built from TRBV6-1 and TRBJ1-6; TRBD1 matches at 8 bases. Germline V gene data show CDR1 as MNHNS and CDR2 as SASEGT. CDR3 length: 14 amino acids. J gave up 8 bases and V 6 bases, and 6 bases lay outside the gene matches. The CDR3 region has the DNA TGTGCCAGCAGCGACAGGGGTAGGGATTCACCCCTCCACTTT. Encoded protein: CASSDRGRDSPLHF.

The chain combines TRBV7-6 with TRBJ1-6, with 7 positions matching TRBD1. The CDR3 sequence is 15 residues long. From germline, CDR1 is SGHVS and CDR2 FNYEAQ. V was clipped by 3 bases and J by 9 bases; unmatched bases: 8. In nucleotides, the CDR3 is TGTGCCAGCAGCTTGGGGATTGAGGGGGCTTCACCCCTCCACTTT. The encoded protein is CASSLGIEGASPLHF.

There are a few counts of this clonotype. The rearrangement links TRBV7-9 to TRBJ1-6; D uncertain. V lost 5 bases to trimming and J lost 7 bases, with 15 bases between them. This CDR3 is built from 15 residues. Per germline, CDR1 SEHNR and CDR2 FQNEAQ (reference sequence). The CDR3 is CASSLGSSENSPLHF. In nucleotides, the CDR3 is TGTGCCAGCAGCCTCGGGTCCTCGGAGAATTCACCCCTCCACTTT.

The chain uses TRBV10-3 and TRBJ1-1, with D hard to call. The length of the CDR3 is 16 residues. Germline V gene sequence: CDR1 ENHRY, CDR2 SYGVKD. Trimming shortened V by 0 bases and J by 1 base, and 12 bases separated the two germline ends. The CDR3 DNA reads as TGTGCCATCAGTGAGTCGATAGGTCGGCAGAACACTGAAGCTTTCTTT. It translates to CAISESIGRQNTEAFF.

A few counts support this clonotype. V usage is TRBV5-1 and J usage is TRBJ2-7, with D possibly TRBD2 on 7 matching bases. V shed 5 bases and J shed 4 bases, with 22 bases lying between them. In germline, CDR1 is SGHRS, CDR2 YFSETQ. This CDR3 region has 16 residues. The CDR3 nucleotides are TGCGCCAGCAGATCGGGGGGCGCTTGGCTTGAGTACGAGCAGTACTTC. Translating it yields CASRSGGAWLEYEQYF. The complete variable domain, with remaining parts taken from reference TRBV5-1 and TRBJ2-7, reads KAGVTQTPRYLIKTRGQQVTLSCSPISGHRSVSWYQQTPGQGLQFLFEYFSETQRNKGNFPGRFSGRQFSNSRSEMNVSTLELGDSALYLCASRSGGAWLEYEQYFGPGTRLTVT.

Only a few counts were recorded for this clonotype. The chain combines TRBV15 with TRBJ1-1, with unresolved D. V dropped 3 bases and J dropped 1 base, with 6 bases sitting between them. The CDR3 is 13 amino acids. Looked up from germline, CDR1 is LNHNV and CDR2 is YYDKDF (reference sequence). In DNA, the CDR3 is TGTGCCACCAGCAGTACCACGAACACTGAAGCTTTCTTT. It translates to CATSSTTNTEAFF.

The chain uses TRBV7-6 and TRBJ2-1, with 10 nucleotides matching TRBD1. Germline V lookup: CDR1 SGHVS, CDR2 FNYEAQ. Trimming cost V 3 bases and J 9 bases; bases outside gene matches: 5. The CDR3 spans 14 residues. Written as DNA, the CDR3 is TGTGCCAGCAGCTTCGGGACAGGGGTCGGTGAGCAGTTCTTC. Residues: CASSFGTGVGEQFF.

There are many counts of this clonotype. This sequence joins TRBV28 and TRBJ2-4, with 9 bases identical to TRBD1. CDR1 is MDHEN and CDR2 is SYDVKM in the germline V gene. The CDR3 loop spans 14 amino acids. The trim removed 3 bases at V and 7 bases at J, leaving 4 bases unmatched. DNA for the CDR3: TGTGCCAGCAGTTTCACAGGGGGCAGGAACATTCAGTACTTC. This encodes CASSFTGGRNIQYF.